Shown below are 28 T cell receptor beta chains from a single sample sequenced in a study of early T cells in non-severe SARS-CoV-2 infection. From the 5' RACE reads, TCRdb called clonotypes with MiXCR, one entry per CDR3 protein. The profile shows some 57,000 distinct CDR3 sequences, roughly an eighth of them singletons. The material sequenced was whole blood. The receptors here all came from an adult who was a healthcare worker with PCR-confirmed SARS-CoV-2 infection or an uninfected control (not recorded which).

This clonotype has only a few counts. This chain uses TRBV9 with TRBJ2-1; D uncertain. V lost 3 bases and J lost 4, with 14 bases in between. The CDR3 length is 15 residues. Germline assignment: CDR1 SGDLS and CDR2 YYNGEE. Written as DNA, the CDR3 is TGTGCCAGCAGCGCCTCCCTCTCGAATTACAATGAGCAGTTCTTC. Protein sequence: CASSASLSNYNEQFF.

The chain links TRBV7-2 to TRBJ2-3; 11 bases agree with TRBD2. The CDR3 spans 17 residues. V was pared by 3 bases and J by 5 bases, with 10 bases of the junction left unmatched. The germline gives CDR1 SGHTA, CDR2 FQGNSA. CDR3 sequence reads: CASSFRTSGGLVDTQYF. CDR3 nucleotide sequence: TGTGCCAGCAGCTTTCGCACTAGCGGGGGCCTTGTAGATACGCAGTATTTT.

This clonotype was seen repeatedly, ten times or more. The chain uses TRBV14 and TRBJ2-6; D unclear. CDR3 length equals 13 residues. V gave up 1 base and J gave up 3 bases, with 1 base separating them. The germline V gene has CDR1 SGHDN and CDR2 FVKESK. The CDR3 region is CASSQGGANVLTF. The CDR3 nucleotides read TGTGCCAGCAGCCAAGGTGGGGCCAACGTCCTGACTTTC.

This clonotype was detected only a few times. The V gene is TRBV11-2, the J gene TRBJ2-5, with 9 bases aligning to TRBD1. The CDR3 runs 14 residues. The germline V gene encodes CDR1 SGHAT and CDR2 FQNNGV. V lost 3 bases to trimming and J lost 5 bases; unmatched junction nucleotides: 4. The CDR3 DNA follows: TGTGCCAGCAGCTTTAGACAGGGGGAGGAGACCCAGTACTTC. Its protein is CASSFRQGEETQYF. The full variable domain, completed using reference TRBV11-2 and TRBJ2-5, is EAGVAQSPRYKIIEKRQSVAFWCNPISGHATLYWYQQILGQGPKLLIQFQNNGVVDDSQLPKDRFSAERLKGVDSTLKIQPAKLEDSAVYLCASSFRQGEETQYFGPGTRLLVL.

This clonotype was recorded at least ten times. CDR3 in amino acids: CSARESPNSYEQYF. CDR3 sequence (DNA): TGCAGTGCTAGAGAATCGCCGAACTCCTACGAGCAGTACTTC. The V gene is TRBV20-1, the J gene TRBJ2-7, with D unclear. The CDR3 length is 14 residues. CDR1 DFQATT and CDR2 SNEGSKA come from the germline V gene (reference sequence). Between the trimmed V and J ends, which lost 0 bases and 0 bases, there was a span of 9 bases.

This clonotype occurred many times. The rearrangement uses TRBV9 and TRBJ2-5; 9 nucleotides match TRBD2. CDR1 SGDLS and CDR2 YYNGEE come from the germline V gene. The CDR3 consists of 13 residues. J lost 12 bases, V lost 4 bases, and 10 bases had no gene match. Written as DNA, the CDR3 is TGTGCCAGCAGCACCGACGGACTAGCGAGAAAGTACTTC. This encodes CASSTDGLARKYF.

Ten or more counts support this clonotype. The chain joins TRBV29-1 to TRBJ2-3; unclear D gene. The CDR3 extends over 13 amino acids. Germline V gives CDR1 SQVTM, CDR2 ANQGSEA. CDR3 nucleotides: TGCAGTGTGAGAGCGCAAGGCACAGATACGCAGTATTTT. Translation: CSVRAQGTDTQYF.

In this sample, this clonotype turned up a few times. The V and J genes are TRBV6-6 and TRBJ1-3; D remains ambiguous. V was cut by 7 bases and J by 4 bases, with 14 bases left in between. The CDR3 sequence is 14 residues long. CDR1 is MNHNY, CDR2 SVGAGI, per germline (reference sequence). CDR3: CASIGPGLGNTIYF. CDR3 bases: TGTGCCAGCATCGGACCAGGTCTCGGAAACACCATATATTTT.

This clonotype has more than one count but fewer than ten. V gene TRBV15 combines with J gene TRBJ2-1, with 9 bases matching TRBD2. The CDR3 covers 18 residues. The germline CDR1 and CDR2 sequences are LNHNV and YYDKDF (reference sequence). V lost 0 bases, J lost 5 bases, and 11 bases stayed unmatched. The CDR3 DNA reads as TGTGCCACCAGCAGAGACGGCGGGAGGGCGGTTGGGAACAATGAGCAGTTCTTC. The encoded protein is CATSRDGGRAVGNNEQFF.

This clonotype has more than one count but fewer than ten. V and J are TRBV11-3 and TRBJ2-3; TRBD2 matches 12 bases. With V trimmed by 1 base and J by 1 base, 3 bases remained unmatched. This CDR3 comprises 17 residues. CDR1 is SGHNT, CDR2 YENEEA, per germline. CDR3 sequence reads: CASSLALAGGRTDTQYF. As DNA, the CDR3 is TGTGCCAGCAGCTTAGCACTAGCGGGGGGCCGCACAGATACGCAGTATTTT.

The chain is built from TRBV12-3 or TRBV12-4 and TRBJ2-1; 7 bases map to TRBD1. The CDR3 has 15 residues. Losses at the gene ends were 5 bases for V and 0 bases for J; bases not matched to a gene: 4. In DNA form, the CDR3 reads TGTGCCAGCAGTCGGGACAGATCCTCCTACAATGAGCAGTTCTTC. Translating it yields CASSRDRSSYNEQFF.

The rearrangement joins TRBV5-1 to TRBJ1-2, with a weak D call TRBD1 (6 bases). Trimming removed 4 bases from V and 5 bases from J, with 12 bases in between. The CDR3 runs 13 residues. CDR1 is SGHRS and CDR2 is YFSETQ in the germline V gene. The CDR3 loop reads CASSTEQGYGYTF. Here the CDR3 DNA reads TGCGCCAGCAGCACCGAACAGGGATATGGCTACACCTTC.

This chain joins TRBV16 and TRBJ2-1, with D perhaps TRBD1 (5 bases). Trimming cost V 2 bases and J 7 bases, with 9 bases left between them. The V gene's germline CDR1 is KGHSY and CDR2 FQNENV. There are 13 residues in the CDR3. The CDR3 here is CASSQARGNEQFF. CDR3 bases: TGTGCCAGCAGCCAAGCTAGGGGTAATGAGCAGTTCTTC.

This clonotype was observed many times. The genes are TRBV11-2 and TRBJ2-3; 11 bases are a match to TRBD2. Germline CDR1 is SGHAT and CDR2 is FQNNGV. Trimming at V came to 0 bases and at J to 1 base, leaving 9 bases not matched to a gene. This CDR3 region has 19 residues. The CDR3 DNA follows: TGTGCCAGCAGCTTAGAGATGTCTAGCGGGGGGCGAGGCACAGATACGCAGTATTTT. Residues: CASSLEMSSGGRGTDTQYF.

This clonotype came up a few times. The J gene is TRBJ2-3, the V gene TRBV20-1; D is unclear. Trimming took 1 base from V and 4 from J, leaving 6 bases between them. Germline V gene lookup returns CDR1 DFQATT and CDR2 SNEGSKA (reference sequence). The CDR3 sequence is 12 residues long. CDR3 in DNA: TGCAGTGCTAGAGGAAGCCCAGATACGCAGTATTTT. Amino acid sequence: CSARGSPDTQYF.

In its sample, this clonotype was seen a few times. V and J are TRBV29-1 and TRBJ2-7, with 12 bases fitting TRBD2. CDR3 length: 13 amino acids. In germline, CDR1 is SQVTM, CDR2 ANQGSEA. The V segment lost 6 bases and the J segment 2 bases; nucleotides outside the gene matches: 2. The CDR3 nucleotides read TGCAGCGTGAGGACTAGCGGGACCTACGAGCAGTACTTC. It encodes CSVRTSGTYEQYF.

V usage is TRBV7-9 and J usage is TRBJ2-2; no clear D gene. Trimming took 4 bases from V and 5 from J, leaving 8 bases between them. In germline, CDR1 is SEHNR, CDR2 FQNEAQ (reference sequence). The CDR3 is 13 amino acids. The CDR3 nucleotides are TGTGCCAGCAGCTCCCAAACTACCGGGGAGCTGTTTTTT. As protein: CASSSQTTGELFF. The variable domain in full, completed from reference TRBV7-9 and TRBJ2-2, reads DTGVSQNPRHKITKRGQNVTFRCDPISEHNRLYWYRQTLGQGPEFLTYFQNEAQLEKSRLLSDRFSAERPKGSFSTLEIQRTEQGDSAMYLCASSSQTTGELFFGEGSRLTVL.

This clonotype was seen at least ten times. The chain is built from TRBV6-5 and TRBJ1-1; D call uncertain. The V end was cut by 0 bases, the J end by 5 bases, with 16 bases between. The CDR3 length is 16 residues. Germline V gene lookup returns CDR1 MNHEY and CDR2 SVGAGI. CDR3 bases: TGTGCCAGCAGTTACTCGGACGGGTCTGTGGGGACTGAAGCTTTCTTT. It is translated as CASSYSDGSVGTEAFF.

The chain has TRBV3-1 and TRBJ2-5; 7 nucleotides match TRBD2. The germline V gene encodes CDR1 LGHDT and CDR2 YNNKEL (reference sequence). Germline trimming cut 4 bases from V and 1 base from J; bases unmatched to any gene: 6. The CDR3 length is 15 residues. CDR3 residues: CASSPFAGAQETQYF. CDR3 nucleotide sequence: TGTGCCAGCAGCCCCTTCGCGGGAGCCCAAGAGACCCAGTACTTC.

This clonotype has at least ten counts. This chain joins TRBV11-2 and TRBJ1-1; D remains ambiguous. V lost 0 bases to trimming and J lost 1 base, with 6 bases between them. The CDR3 consists of 14 residues. Germline CDR1 is SGHAT and CDR2 is FQNNGV. DNA for the CDR3: TGTGCCAGCAGCTTAGAAGGCGGGAACACTGAAGCTTTCTTT. Translation: CASSLEGGNTEAFF.

This clonotype showed up many times. V usage is TRBV7-9 and J usage is TRBJ2-7, with D unresolved. The V gene's germline CDR1 is SEHNR and CDR2 FQNEAQ (reference sequence). The CDR3 has 14 amino acids. V was shortened by 1 base and J by 2 bases, with 9 bases between the two germline ends. The CDR3 loop reads CASSLGRDPYEQYF. CDR3 sequence (DNA): TGTGCCAGCAGCTTAGGAAGGGATCCCTACGAGCAGTACTTC. Full variable domain (outside the CDR3, taken from reference TRBV7-9 and TRBJ2-7): DTGVSQNPRHKITKRGQNVTFRCDPISEHNRLYWYRQTLGQGPEFLTYFQNEAQLEKSRLLSDRFSAERPKGSFSTLEIQRTEQGDSAMYLCASSLGRDPYEQYFGPGTRLTVT.

A few counts support this clonotype. V is TRBV14 and J is TRBJ2-7; D is undetermined. Germline V gives CDR1 SGHDN, CDR2 FVKESK. V dropped 0 bases and J dropped 3 bases, with 9 bases sitting between them. The CDR3 contains 14 residues. The CDR3 region has the DNA TGTGCCAGCAGCCAAGAACACTCAAGCTACGAGCAGTACTTC. Encoded protein: CASSQEHSSYEQYF.

This chain links TRBV25-1 with TRBJ2-5; possibly TRBD1 for D (5 bases). The CDR3 consists of 15 residues. Germline CDR1 and CDR2: MGHDK and SYGVNS. Trimming stripped 2 bases from V and 4 bases from J, with 14 bases between. The CDR3 region is CASSEGLRQIETQYF. CDR3 bases: TGTGCCAGCAGTGAAGGTCTAAGACAGATAGAGACCCAGTACTTC.

The sample holds a few counts of this clonotype. The chain links TRBV29-1 to TRBJ1-2, with 8 bases fitting TRBD1. V lost 6 bases to trimming and J lost 2 bases; unmatched junction nucleotides: 11. The V gene's germline CDR1 is SQVTM and CDR2 ANQGSEA. The CDR3 contains 15 residues. Here the CDR3 DNA reads TGCAGCGTGGGGATAGGACAGGGATCCAACTATGGCTACACCTTC. It translates to CSVGIGQGSNYGYTF.

This clonotype was recorded a few times. J is TRBJ1-2 and V is TRBV20-1; D unclear. V lost 0 bases to trimming and J lost 4 bases, with 18 bases between them. CDR1 and CDR2 (germline): DFQATT, SNEGSKA (reference sequence). The CDR3 covers 16 residues. This CDR3 is CSARDIAGKEGYGYTF. CDR3 sequence (DNA): TGCAGTGCTAGAGATATTGCGGGGAAGGAGGGCTATGGCTACACCTTC.

This clonotype was detected ten times or more. The chain is built from TRBV6-2 or TRBV6-3 and TRBJ1-1, with D unresolved. Germline CDR1 MNHEY, CDR2 SVGEGT. The CDR3 is made up of 12 amino acids. V lost 6 bases to trimming and J lost 9 bases, with 14 bases between them. The DNA for the CDR3 is TGTGCCAGCAGCCCAGGTGGGAGCAAAGCTTTCTTT. It encodes CASSPGGSKAFF.

This clonotype was counted between two and nine times. V and J are TRBV10-1 and TRBJ1-1; 7 positions agree with TRBD1. CDR1 is WNHNN and CDR2 is SYGVQD in the germline V gene (reference sequence). J was trimmed by 4 bases and V by 7 bases; bases with no gene match: 9. The CDR3 loop spans 14 amino acids. CDR3 DNA: TGCGCCAGCAAAAACAGGGGAGGGAGCACTGAAGCTTTCTTT. Translating it yields CASKNRGGSTEAFF.

This clonotype showed up many times. The chain combines TRBV6-5 with TRBJ1-2, with TRBD1 matching 9 bases. The J segment lost 4 bases and the V segment lost 4 bases, leaving 7 bases of the junction unmatched. The CDR3 length is 15 residues. Germline V gives CDR1 MNHEY, CDR2 SVGAGI. CDR3 in DNA: TGTGCCAGCAGTTTTCTCCGGGACAGGGTCTATGGCTACACCTTC. Protein: CASSFLRDRVYGYTF.